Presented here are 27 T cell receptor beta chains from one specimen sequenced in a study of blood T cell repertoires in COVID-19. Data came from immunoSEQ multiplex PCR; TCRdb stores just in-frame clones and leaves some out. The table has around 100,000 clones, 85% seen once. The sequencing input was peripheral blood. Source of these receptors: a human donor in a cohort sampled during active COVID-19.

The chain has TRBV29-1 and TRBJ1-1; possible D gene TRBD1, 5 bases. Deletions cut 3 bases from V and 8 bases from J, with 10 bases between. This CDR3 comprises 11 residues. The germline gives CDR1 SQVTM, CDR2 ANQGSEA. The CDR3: CSVEIPGEAFF. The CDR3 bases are TGCAGCGTTGAGATTCCAGGGGAAGCTTTCTTT. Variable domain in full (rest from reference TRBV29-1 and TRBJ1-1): SAVISQKPSRDICQRGTSLTIQCQVDSQVTMMFWYRQQPGQSLTLIATANQGSEATYESGFVIDKFPISRPNLTFSTLTVSNMSPEDSSIYLCSVEIPGEAFFGQGTRLTVV.

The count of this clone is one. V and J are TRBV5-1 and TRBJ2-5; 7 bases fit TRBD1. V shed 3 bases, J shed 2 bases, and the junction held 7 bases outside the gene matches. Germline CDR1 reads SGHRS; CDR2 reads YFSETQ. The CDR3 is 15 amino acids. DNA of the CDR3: TGCGCCAGCAGCTCCGGGACAGTAACTCAAGAGACCCAGTACTTC. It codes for CASSSGTVTQETQYF. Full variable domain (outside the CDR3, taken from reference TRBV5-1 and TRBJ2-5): KAGVTQTPRYLIKTRGQQVTLSCSPISGHRSVSWYQQTPGQGLQFLFEYFSETQRNKGNFPGRFSGRQFSNSRSEMNVSTLELGDSALYLCASSSGTVTQETQYFGPGTRLLVL.

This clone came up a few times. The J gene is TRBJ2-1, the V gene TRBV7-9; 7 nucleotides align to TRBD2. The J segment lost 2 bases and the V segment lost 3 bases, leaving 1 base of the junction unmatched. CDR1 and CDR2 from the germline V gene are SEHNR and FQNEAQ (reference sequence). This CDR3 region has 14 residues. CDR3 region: CASSFTSAYNEQFF. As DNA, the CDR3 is TGTGCCAGCAGCTTTACTAGCGCCTACAATGAGCAGTTCTTC.

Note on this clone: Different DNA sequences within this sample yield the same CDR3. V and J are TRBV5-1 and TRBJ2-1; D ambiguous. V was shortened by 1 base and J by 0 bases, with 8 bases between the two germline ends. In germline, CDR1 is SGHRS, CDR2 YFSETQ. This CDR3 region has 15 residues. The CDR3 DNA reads TGCGCCAGCAGCTTGACTACGAGCTCCTACAATGAGCAGTTCTTC. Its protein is CASSLTTSSYNEQFF.

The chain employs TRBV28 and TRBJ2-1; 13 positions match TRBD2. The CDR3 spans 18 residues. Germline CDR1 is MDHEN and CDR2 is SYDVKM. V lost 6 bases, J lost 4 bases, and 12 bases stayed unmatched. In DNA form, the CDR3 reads TGTGCCAGCAGGCCTGGACTAGCGGGAGCGGCCGGTTACAATGAGCAGTTCTTC. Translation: CASRPGLAGAAGYNEQFF.

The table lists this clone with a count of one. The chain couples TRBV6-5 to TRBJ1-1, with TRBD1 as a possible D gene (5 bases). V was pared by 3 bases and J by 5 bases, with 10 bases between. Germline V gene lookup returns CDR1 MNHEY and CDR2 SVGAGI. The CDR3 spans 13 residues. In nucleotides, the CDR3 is TGTGCCAGCAGTTATGTCGGGGGAACTGAAGCTTTCTTT. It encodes CASSYVGGTEAFF.

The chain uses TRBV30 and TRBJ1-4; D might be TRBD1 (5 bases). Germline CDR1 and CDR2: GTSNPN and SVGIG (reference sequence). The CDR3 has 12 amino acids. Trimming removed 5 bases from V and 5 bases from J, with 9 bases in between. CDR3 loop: CAWDQGNEKLFF. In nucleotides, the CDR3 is TGTGCCTGGGACCAGGGAAATGAAAAACTGTTTTTT.

The CDR3 DNA follows: TGTGCCATCACACCTGATAGGAGAGATACGCAGTATTTT. The encoded protein is CAITPDRRDTQYF. This chain joins TRBV10-3 and TRBJ2-3, with unresolved D. V lost 7 bases, J lost 5 bases, and 13 bases lay in between. The germline V gene encodes CDR1 ENHRY and CDR2 SYGVKD. This CDR3 spans 13 amino acids.

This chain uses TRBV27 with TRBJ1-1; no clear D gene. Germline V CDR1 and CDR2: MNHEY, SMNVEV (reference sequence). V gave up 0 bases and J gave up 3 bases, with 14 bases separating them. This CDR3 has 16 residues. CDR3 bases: TGTGCCAGCAGTTTATCATCCAGACTTAAGGACACTGAAGCTTTCTTT. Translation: CASSLSSRLKDTEAFF.

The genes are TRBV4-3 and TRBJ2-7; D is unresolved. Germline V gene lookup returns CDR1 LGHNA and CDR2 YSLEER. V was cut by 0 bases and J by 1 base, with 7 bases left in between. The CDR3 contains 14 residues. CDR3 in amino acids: CASSQEPRSYEQYF. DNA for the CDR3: TGCGCCAGCAGCCAAGAGCCCAGATCCTACGAGCAGTACTTC.

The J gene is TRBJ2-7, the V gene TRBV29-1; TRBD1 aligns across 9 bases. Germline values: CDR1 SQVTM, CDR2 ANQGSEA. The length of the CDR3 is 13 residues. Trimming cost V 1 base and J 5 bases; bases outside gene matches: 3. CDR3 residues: CSVEGDRADEQYF. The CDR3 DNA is TGCAGCGTTGAAGGGGACAGGGCGGACGAGCAGTACTTC.

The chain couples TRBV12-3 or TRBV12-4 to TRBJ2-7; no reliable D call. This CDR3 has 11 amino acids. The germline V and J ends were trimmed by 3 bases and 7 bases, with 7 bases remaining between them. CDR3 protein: CASSFDWEQYF. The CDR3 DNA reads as TGTGCCAGCAGTTTCGACTGGGAGCAGTACTTC.

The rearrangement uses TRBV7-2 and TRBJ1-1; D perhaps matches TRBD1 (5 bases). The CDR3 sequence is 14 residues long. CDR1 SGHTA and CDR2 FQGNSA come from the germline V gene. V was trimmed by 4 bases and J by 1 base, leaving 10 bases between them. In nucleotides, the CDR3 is TGTGCCAGCAGCTCCCAGACAGCGAACACTGAAGCTTTCTTT. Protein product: CASSSQTANTEAFF.

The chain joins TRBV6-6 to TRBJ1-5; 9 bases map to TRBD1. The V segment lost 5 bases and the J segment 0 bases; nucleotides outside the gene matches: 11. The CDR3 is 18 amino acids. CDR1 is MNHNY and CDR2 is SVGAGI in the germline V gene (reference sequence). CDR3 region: CASSRGQGSLYSNQPQHF. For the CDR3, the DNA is TGTGCCAGCAGTCGGGGACAGGGCTCCCTTTATAGCAATCAGCCCCAGCATTTT.

CDR3 amino acids: CSVEKGEKLFF. In nucleotides, the CDR3 is TGCAGCGTTGAAAAGGGGGAAAAACTGTTTTTT. V gene TRBV29-1 combines with J gene TRBJ1-4, with D possibly matching TRBD1 (5 bases). The CDR3 is 11 residues long. Looked up from germline, CDR1 is SQVTM and CDR2 is ANQGSEA. Between the trimmed V and J ends, which lost 2 bases and 8 bases, there was a span of 6 bases.

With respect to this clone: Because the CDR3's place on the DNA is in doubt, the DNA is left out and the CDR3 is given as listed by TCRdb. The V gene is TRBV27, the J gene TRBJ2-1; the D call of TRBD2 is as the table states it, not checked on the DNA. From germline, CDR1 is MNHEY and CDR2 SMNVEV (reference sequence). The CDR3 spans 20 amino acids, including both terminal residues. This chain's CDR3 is CASSFWRRTSGSFSYNEQFF.

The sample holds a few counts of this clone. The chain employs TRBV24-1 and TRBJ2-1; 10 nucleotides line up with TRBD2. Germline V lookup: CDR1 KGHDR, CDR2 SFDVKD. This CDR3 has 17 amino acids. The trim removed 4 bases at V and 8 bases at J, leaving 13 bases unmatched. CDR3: CATSEWTSGWRLDEQFF. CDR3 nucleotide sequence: TGTGCCACCAGTGAGTGGACTAGCGGATGGAGACTCGATGAGCAGTTCTTC.

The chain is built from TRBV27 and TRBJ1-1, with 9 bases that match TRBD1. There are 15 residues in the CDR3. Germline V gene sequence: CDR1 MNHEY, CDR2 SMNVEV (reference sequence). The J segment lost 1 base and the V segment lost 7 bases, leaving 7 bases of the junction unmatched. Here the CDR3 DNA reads TGTGCCAGCATCCCCGACAGGGGGTGGAACACTGAAGCTTTCTTT. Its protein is CASIPDRGWNTEAFF.

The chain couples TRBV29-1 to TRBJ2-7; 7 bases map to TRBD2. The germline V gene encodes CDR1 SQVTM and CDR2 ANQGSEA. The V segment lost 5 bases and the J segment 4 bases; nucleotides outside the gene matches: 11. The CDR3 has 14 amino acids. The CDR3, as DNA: TGCAGCGTTCTGTTGGGGGAGGGCCTGTACGAGCAGTACTTC. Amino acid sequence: CSVLLGEGLYEQYF.

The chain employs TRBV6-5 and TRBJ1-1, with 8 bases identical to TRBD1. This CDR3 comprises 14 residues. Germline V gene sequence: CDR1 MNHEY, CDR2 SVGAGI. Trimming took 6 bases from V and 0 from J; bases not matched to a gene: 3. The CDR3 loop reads CASRETGVNTEAFF. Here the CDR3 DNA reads TGTGCCAGCAGAGAGACAGGGGTGAACACTGAAGCTTTCTTT.

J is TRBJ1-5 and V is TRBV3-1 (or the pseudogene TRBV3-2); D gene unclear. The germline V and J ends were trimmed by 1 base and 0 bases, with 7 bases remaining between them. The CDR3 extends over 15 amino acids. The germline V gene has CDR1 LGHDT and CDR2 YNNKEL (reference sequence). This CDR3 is CASSQAGYSNQPQHF. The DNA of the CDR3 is TGTGCCAGCAGCCAAGCAGGATATAGCAATCAGCCCCAGCATTTT.

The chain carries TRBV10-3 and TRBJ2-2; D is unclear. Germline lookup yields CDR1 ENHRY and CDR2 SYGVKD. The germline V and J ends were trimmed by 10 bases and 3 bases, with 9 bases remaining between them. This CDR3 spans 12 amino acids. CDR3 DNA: TGTGCCACCCAACCAGACACCGGGGAGCTGTTTTTT. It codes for CATQPDTGELFF.

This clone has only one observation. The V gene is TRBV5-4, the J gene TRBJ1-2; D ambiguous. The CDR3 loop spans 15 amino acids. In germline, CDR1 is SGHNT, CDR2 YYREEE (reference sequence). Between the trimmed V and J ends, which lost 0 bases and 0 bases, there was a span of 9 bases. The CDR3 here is CASSLVIEANYGYTF. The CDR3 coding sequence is TGTGCCAGCAGCTTGGTTATAGAAGCTAACTATGGCTACACCTTC.

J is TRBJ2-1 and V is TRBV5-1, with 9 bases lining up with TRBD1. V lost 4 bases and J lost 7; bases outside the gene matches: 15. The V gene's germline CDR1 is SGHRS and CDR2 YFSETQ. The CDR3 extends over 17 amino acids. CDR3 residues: CASSPLPGGQGTNEQFF. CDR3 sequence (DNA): TGCGCCAGCAGCCCACTCCCCGGGGGACAGGGAACTAATGAGCAGTTCTTC.

Here the CDR3 DNA reads TGCGCCAGCAGCTTGGGACTAGCGGGGGGAAGCACAGATACGCAGTATTTT. As protein: CASSLGLAGGSTDTQYF. J is TRBJ2-3 and V is TRBV5-1; 13 nucleotides agree with TRBD2. The germline V gene encodes CDR1 SGHRS and CDR2 YFSETQ. This CDR3 contains 17 residues. The trim removed 0 bases at V and 0 bases at J, leaving 1 base unmatched.

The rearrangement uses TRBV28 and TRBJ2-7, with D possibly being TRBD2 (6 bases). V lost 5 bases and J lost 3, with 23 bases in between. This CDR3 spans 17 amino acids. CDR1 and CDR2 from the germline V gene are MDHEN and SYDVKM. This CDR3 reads CASSPRQGSTGDYEQYF. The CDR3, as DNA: TGTGCCAGCAGTCCCCGGCAGGGCTCCACGGGGGACTACGAGCAGTACTTC. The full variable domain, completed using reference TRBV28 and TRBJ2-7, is DVKVTQSSRYLVKRTGEKVFLECVQDMDHENMFWYRQDPGLGLRLIYFSYDVKMKEKGDIPEGYSVSREKKERFSLILESASTNQTSMYLCASSPRQGSTGDYEQYFGPGTRLTVT.

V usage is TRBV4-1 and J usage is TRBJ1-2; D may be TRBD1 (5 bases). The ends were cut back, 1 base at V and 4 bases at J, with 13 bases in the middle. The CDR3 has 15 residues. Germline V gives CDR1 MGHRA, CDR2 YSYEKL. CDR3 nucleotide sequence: TGCGCCAGCAGCCAAGTTACAACAGGCTTCTATGGCTACACCTTC. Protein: CASSQVTTGFYGYTF.